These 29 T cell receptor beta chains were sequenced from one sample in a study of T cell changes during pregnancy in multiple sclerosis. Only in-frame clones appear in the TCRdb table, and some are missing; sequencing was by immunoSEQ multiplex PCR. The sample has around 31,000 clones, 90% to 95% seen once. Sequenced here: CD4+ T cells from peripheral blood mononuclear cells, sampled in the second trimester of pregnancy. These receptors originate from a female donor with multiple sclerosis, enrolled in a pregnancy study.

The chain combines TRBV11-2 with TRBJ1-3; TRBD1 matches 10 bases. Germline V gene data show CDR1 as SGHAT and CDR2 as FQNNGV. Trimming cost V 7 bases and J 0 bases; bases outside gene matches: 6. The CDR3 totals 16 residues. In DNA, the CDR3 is TGTGCCAGCACTAGAGACAGGGGGCTCTCTGGAAACACCATATATTTT. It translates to CASTRDRGLSGNTIYF.

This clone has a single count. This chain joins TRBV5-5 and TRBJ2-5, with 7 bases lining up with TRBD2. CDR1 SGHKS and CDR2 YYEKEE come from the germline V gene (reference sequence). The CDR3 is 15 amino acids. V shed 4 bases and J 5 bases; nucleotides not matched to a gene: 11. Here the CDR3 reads CASSILPTSWETQYF. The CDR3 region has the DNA TGTGCCAGCAGCATACTCCCGACTAGCTGGGAGACCCAGTACTTC.

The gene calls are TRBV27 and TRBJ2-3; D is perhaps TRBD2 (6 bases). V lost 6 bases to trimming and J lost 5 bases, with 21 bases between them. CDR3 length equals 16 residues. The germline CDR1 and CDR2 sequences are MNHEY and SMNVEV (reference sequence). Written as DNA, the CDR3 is TGTGCCAGCAGATCCGAGCGTGGGAGGCAGGGAGATACGCAGTATTTT. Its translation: CASRSERGRQGDTQYF.

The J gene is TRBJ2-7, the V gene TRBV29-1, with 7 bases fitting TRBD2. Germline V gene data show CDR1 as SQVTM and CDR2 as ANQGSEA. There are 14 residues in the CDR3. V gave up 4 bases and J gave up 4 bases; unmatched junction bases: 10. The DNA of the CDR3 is TGCAGCGTTGTGGTGGGAGGGATAGAGTACGAGCAGTACTTC. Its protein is CSVVVGGIEYEQYF.

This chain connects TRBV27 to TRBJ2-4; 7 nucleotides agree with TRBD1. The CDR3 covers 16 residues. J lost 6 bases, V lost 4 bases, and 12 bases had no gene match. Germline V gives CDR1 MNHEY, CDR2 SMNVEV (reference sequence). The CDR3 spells CASSSNLRQGRNIQYF. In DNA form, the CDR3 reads TGTGCCAGCAGTTCGAACCTACGACAGGGTAGAAACATTCAGTACTTC.

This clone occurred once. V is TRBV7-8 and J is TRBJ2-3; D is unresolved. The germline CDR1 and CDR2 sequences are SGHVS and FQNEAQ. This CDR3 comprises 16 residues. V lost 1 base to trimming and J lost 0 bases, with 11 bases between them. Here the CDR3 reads CASSLVRVVSTDTQYF. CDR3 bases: TGTGCCAGCAGCTTAGTTCGCGTAGTTAGCACAGATACGCAGTATTTT.

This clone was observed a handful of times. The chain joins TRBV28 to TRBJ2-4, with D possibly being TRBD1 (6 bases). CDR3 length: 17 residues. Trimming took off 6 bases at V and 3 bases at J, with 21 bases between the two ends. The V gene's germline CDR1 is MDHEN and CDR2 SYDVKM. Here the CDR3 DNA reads TGTGCCAGCAGGCAGGACAGCCACCTGCGTGGCAAAAACATTCAGTACTTC. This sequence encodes CASRQDSHLRGKNIQYF.

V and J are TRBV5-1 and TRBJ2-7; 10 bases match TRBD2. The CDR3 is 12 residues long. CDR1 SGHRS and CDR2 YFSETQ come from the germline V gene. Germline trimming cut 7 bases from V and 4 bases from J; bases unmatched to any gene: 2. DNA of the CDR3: TGCGCCAGCGGTAGCGGGAGGTACGAGCAGTACTTC. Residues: CASGSGRYEQYF.

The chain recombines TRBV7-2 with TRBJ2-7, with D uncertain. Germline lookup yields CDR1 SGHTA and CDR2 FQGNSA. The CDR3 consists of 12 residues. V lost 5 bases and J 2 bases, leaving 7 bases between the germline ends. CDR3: CASSHGTYEQYF. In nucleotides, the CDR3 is TGTGCCAGCAGCCACGGTACCTACGAGCAGTACTTC.

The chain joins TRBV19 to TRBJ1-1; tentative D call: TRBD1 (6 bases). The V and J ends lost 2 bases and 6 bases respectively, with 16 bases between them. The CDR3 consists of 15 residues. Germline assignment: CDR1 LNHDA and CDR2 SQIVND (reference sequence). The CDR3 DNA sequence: TGTGCCAGTAGTATAAAAGAACAGGGTCGGTCTGAAGCTTTCTTT. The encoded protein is CASSIKEQGRSEAFF.

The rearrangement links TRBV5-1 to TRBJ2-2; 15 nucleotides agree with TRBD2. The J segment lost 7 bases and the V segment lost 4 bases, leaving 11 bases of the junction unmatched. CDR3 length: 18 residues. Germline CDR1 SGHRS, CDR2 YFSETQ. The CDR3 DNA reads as TGCGCCAGCAGCCGTGGACTAGCGGGAGGGTCTCCAAGCGGGGAGCTGTTTTTT. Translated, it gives CASSRGLAGGSPSGELFF.

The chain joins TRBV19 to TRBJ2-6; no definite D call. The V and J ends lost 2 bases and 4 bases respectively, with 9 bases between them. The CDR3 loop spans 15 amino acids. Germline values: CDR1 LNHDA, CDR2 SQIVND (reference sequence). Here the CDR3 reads CASSIPARGANVLTF. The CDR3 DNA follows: TGTGCCAGTAGTATACCCGCTAGGGGGGCCAACGTCCTGACTTTC.

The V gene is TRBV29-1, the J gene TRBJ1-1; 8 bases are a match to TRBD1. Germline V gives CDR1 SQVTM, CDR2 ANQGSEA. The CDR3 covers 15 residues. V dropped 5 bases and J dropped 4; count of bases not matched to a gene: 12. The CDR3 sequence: CSVTTTGTGSTEAFF. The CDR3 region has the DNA TGCAGCGTTACTACAACCGGGACAGGATCCACTGAAGCTTTCTTT.

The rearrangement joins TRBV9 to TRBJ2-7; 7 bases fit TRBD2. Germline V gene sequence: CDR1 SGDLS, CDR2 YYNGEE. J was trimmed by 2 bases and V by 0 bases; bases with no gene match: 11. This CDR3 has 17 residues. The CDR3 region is CASSVGGVGGGTYEQYF. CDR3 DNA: TGTGCCAGCAGCGTAGGAGGAGTGGGGGGAGGGACCTACGAGCAGTACTTC.

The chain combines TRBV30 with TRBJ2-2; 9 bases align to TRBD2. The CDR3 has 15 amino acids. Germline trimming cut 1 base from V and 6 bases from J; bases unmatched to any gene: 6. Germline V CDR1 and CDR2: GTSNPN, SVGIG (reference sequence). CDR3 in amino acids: CAWSALSGRSGELFF. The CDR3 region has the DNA TGTGCCTGGAGTGCCCTCAGCGGGAGGTCCGGGGAGCTGTTTTTT.

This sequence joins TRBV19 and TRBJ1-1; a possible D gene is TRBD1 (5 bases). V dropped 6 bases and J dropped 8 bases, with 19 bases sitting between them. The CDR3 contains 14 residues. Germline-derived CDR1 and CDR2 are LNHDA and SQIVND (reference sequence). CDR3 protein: CASSLGLAGTEAFF. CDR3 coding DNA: TGTGCCAGTAGCTTGGGACTAGCGGGGACCGAAGCTTTCTTT.

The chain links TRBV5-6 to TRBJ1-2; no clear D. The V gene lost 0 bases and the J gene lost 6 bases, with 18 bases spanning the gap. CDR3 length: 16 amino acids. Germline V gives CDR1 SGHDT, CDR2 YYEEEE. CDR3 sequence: CASSLEVGLIRNGYTF. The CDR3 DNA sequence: TGTGCCAGCAGCTTGGAGGTCGGACTCATCCGAAATGGCTACACCTTC.

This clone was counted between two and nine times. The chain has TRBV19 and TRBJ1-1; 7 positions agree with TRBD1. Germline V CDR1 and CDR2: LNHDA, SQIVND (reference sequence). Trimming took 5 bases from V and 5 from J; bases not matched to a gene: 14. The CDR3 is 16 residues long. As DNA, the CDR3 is TGTGCCAGTAGTGCCCATGATCAGGGGGTGAGGACTGAAGCTTTCTTT. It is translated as CASSAHDQGVRTEAFF.

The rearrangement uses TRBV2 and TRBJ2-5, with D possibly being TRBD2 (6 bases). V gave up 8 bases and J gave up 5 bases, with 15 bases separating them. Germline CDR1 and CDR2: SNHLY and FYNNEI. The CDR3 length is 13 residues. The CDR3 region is CASLAGNFETQYF. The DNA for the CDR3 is TGTGCCAGCCTTGCGGGGAATTTCGAGACCCAGTACTTC.

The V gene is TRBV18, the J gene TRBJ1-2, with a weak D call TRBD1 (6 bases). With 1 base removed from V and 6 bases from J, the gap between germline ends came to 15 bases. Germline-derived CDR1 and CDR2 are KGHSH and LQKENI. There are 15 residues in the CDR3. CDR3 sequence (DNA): TGTGCCAGCTCACCACTCGACAGGCTAAGCGATGGCTACACCTTC. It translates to CASSPLDRLSDGYTF.

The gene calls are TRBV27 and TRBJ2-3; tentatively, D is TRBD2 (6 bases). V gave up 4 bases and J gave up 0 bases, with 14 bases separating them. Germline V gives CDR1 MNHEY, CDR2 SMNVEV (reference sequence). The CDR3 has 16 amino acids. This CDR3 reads CASSSSGTQSTDTQYF. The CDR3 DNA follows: TGTGCCAGCAGTTCATCCGGGACTCAGAGCACAGATACGCAGTATTTT.

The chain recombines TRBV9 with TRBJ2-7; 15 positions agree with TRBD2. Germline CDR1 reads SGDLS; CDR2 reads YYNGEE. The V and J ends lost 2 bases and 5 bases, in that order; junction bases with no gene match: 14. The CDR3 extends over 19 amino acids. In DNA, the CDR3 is TGTGCCAGCAGCGTTGGGACTAGCGGGAGGAGGTCGGGGCTCAACGAGCAGTACTTC. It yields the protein CASSVGTSGRRSGLNEQYF.

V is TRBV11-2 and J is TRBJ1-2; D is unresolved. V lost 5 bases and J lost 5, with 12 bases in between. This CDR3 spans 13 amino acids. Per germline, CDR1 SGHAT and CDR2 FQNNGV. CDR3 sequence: CASSQPRGYGYTF. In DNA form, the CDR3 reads TGTGCCAGCAGCCAACCCCGGGGATATGGCTACACCTTC.

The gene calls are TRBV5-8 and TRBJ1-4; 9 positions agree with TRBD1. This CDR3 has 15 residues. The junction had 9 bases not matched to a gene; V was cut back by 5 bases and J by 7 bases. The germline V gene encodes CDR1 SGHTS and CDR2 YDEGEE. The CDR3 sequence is CASSSNRGQGEKLFF. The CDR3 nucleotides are TGTGCCAGCAGTTCAAACAGGGGGCAAGGTGAAAAACTGTTTTTT.

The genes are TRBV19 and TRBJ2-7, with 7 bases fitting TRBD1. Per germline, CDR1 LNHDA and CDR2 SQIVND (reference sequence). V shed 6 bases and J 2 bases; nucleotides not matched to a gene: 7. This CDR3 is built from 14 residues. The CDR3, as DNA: TGTGCCAGTAGCTCAAGGGGGCTGGCCTACGAGCAGTACTTC. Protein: CASSSRGLAYEQYF.

As DNA, the CDR3 is TGTGCCAGCAGTGCAAATAGCGGGAGGGCCTATGATACGCAGTATTTT. It translates to CASSANSGRAYDTQYF. The chain has TRBV27 and TRBJ2-3, with 11 bases that match TRBD2. Germline CDR1 reads MNHEY; CDR2 reads SMNVEV (reference sequence). V was clipped by 5 bases and J by 6 bases; unmatched bases: 10. The length of the CDR3 is 16 residues.

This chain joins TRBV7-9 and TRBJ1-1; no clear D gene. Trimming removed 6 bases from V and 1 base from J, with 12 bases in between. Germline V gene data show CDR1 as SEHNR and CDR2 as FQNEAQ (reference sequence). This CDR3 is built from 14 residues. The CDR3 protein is CASRPEGGNTEAFF. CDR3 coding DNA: TGTGCCAGCAGACCCGAAGGAGGGAACACTGAAGCTTTCTTT.

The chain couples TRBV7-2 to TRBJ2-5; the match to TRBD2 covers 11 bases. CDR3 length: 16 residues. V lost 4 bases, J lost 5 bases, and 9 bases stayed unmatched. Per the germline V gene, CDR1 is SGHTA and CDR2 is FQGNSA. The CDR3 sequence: CASSSGSGRAWETQYF. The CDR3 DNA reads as TGTGCCAGCAGCTCGGGTAGCGGGAGGGCGTGGGAGACCCAGTACTTC.

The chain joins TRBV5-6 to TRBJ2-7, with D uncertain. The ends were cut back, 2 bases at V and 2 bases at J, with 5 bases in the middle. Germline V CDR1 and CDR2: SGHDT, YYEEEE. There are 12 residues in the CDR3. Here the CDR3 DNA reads TGTGCCAGCAGCTTAAATACCTACGAGCAGTACTTC. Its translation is CASSLNTYEQYF.